This T cell receptor (beta chain) was obtained from a study of T cells after yellow fever vaccination. 5'RACE template switching produced TCR cDNA carrying a universal primer site and UMIs. TCRdb re-called the 5' RACE reads through MiXCR, storing one row per CDR3 protein. The sample shows roughly 100,000 distinct CDR3 sequences, roughly 10% of them seen only once. Only a few counts were recorded for this clonotype. From germline, CDR1 is MRHNA and CDR2 SNTAGT. The CDR3 covers 15 residues. Losses at the gene ends were 7 bases for V and 4 bases for J; bases not matched to a gene: 8. Findings and limits, study-wide: Post-booster repertoires again held most primary-vaccination clones (roughly 96% CD4, 88% CD8).

V gene TRBV6-4 combines with J gene TRBJ2-3, with 10 bases that match TRBD2. The TCR comes from a man between 18 and 29 years old who received the YFV17D yellow fever vaccine. This specimen consisted of CD8+ T cells not binding an NS4B(214-222) dextramer, sorted from PBMCs, obtained around 14 days after the first yellow fever vaccination. CDR3 sequence reads: CASKSGGAVADTQYF. The DNA of the CDR3 is TGTGCCAGCAAAAGCGGGGGGGCCGTGGCAGATACGCAGTATTTT.